A selection of T cell receptor beta chains follows, all from one sample in a study of naive and memory T cell subsets. TCRdb analysed the UMI-ligation and nested PCR reads with MiXCR anew, one entry per CDR3 protein. The sample has roughly 150,000 distinct CDR3 sequences; roughly a fifth are singletons. Specimen: naive CD8+ T cells from blood. The receptors were gathered from a human donor in good health. Both conserved end residues are part of each CDR3. A D gene is named only where the DNA matches it firmly. The size entry is marked missing in some rows and otherwise reads once, few, many or a size class.

j_call d_call v_call clone_size cdr3_length cdr3_aa cdr3_nt
TRBJ1-1 TRBD1 TRBV5-1 few 15 CASSPKQGMNTEAFF TGCGCCAGCAGTCCAAAACAGGGGATGAACACTGAAGCTTTCTTT
TRBJ2-3 TRBD2 TRBV27 few 17 CASSLSSWLAGTDTQYF TGTGCCAGCAGTTTATCGAGCTGGCTAGCGGGAACGGATACGCAGTATTTT
TRBJ2-5 TRBD1 TRBV6-5 few 15 CASRSGTGNGETQYF TGTGCCAGCAGATCCGGGACAGGAAATGGGGAGACCCAGTACTTC
TRBJ1-5 NA TRBV28 NA 15 CASRKRGPRNQPQHF TGTGCCAGCAGGAAACGAGGGCCACGCAATCAGCCCCAGCATTTT
TRBJ1-2 NA TRBV12-3/TRBV12-4 few 13 CASRGMVTGAGTF TGTGCCAGCAGGGGGATGGTAACGGGGGCAGGCACCTTC
TRBJ2-7 TRBD1 TRBV4-1 NA 15 CASSHKTGDPYEQYF TGCGCCAGCAGCCATAAGACAGGGGACCCCTACGAGCAGTACTTC
TRBJ2-1 NA TRBV7-9 NA 12 CASSPGGLGEFF TGTGCCAGCAGCCCCGGGGGACTCGGCGAATTCTTC
TRBJ1-1 NA TRBV6-5 NA 14 CASSSWGVGTEAFF TGTGCCAGCAGCTCCTGGGGTGTGGGGACTGAAGCTTTCTTT
TRBJ2-3 TRBD2 TRBV14 NA 16 CASSQKREAPTDTQYF TGTGCCAGCAGCCAGAAGCGGGAGGCTCCCACAGATACGCAGTATTTT
TRBJ1-5 NA TRBV28 few 14 CASRNRFSNQPQHF TGTGCCAGCAGAAACAGGTTCAGCAATCAGCCCCAGCATTTT